This entry describes one TCR beta chain. Its specificity is not known. TEMRA cells were FACS-enriched, while CD8+ and CD4+ T cells were negatively isolated. This CDR3 spans 14 amino acids. Germline CDR1 SNHLY, CDR2 FYNNEI. V was cut by 6 bases and J by 3 bases, with 14 bases left in between. These data are taken from a study of CD8 T cells in Susac syndrome. Study-wide results and limits: Among active patients and in TEMRA cells, CD8+ clonal expansion in Susac reached its peak.

After extraction with the RNeasy kit, about 0.5 to 1 ug of the RNA was reverse transcribed using random hexamers. TCRdb re-called the immunoSEQ multiplex PCR reads with MiXCR, one entry per CDR3 protein. The repertoire includes roughly 130,000 distinct CDR3 sequences, 90% to 95% of them detected once, and less than 0.3% sits in the top ten. The chain carries TRBV2 and TRBJ1-1; D not resolved. Sample: CD8+ T cells from PBMCs. The clonotype originates from a human donor with Susac syndrome. CDR3 in DNA: TGTGCCAGCAGCAGAGGAAGTTTGGACACTGAAGCTTTCTTT. Protein product: CASSRGSLDTEAFF.